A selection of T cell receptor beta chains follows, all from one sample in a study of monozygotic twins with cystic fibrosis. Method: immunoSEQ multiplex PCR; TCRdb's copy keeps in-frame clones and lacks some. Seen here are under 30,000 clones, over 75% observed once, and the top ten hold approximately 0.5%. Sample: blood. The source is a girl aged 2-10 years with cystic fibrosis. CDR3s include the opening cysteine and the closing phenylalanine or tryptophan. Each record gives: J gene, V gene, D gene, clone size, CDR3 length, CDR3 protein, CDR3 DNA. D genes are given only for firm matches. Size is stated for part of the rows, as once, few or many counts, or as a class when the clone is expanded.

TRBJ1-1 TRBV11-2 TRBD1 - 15 CASNSGQRLNTEAFF TGTGCCAGCAACTCGGGACAGCGCCTGAACACTGAAGCTTTCTTT
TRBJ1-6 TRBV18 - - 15 CASSPRPGKGSPLHF TGTGCCAGCTCACCTAGACCAGGGAAAGGCTCACCCCTCCACTTT
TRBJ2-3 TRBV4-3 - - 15 CASSLRRGSTDTQYF TGCGCCAGCAGCCTCAGGCGAGGGAGCACAGATACGCAGTATTTT
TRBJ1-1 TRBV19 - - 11 CASTPGYGAFF TGTGCCAGTACCCCAGGGTACGGCGCTTTCTTT
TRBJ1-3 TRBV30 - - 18 CAWSVRGGIQALGNTIYF TGTGCCTGGAGTGTGAGGGGGGGGATTCAGGCATTGGGAAACACCATATATTTT
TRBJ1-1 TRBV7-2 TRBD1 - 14 CASRDRGLNTEAFF TGTGCCAGCCGGGACAGGGGCTTAAACACTGAAGCTTTCTTT
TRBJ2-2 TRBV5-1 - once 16 CASSFSWRGNTGELFF TGCGCCAGCAGCTTTTCCTGGAGGGGGAACACCGGGGAGCTGTTTTTT
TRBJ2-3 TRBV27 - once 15 CASREVLGPSDTQYF TGTGCCAGCAGAGAGGTGTTAGGGCCGTCAGATACGCAGTATTTT
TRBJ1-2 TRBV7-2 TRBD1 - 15 CASSLGRDRLYGYTF TGTGCCAGCAGCTTAGGACGGGACAGACTTTATGGCTACACCTTC
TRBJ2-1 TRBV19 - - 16 CASSPRQPPPVREQFF TGTGCCAGTAGTCCGCGACAGCCACCGCCGGTCCGAGAGCAGTTCTTC
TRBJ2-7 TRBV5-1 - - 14 CASSLELAPYEQYF TGCGCCAGCAGCTTGGAATTAGCACCCTACGAGCAGTACTTC
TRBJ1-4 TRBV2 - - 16 CASSEIRGGRNEKLFF TGTGCCAGCAGTGAAATCCGGGGGGGGAGAAACGAAAAACTGTTTTTT
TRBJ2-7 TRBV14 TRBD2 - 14 CASSQRGGDYEQYF TGTGCCAGCAGCCAACGCGGGGGGGACTACGAGCAGTACTTC
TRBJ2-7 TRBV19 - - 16 CASSIRGGYSSYEQYF TGTGCCAGTAGTATTCGAGGGGGGTATAGCTCCTACGAGCAGTACTTC
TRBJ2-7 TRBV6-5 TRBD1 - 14 CASSPSGTAYEQYF TGTGCCAGCAGTCCCTCCGGGACAGCCTACGAGCAGTACTTC
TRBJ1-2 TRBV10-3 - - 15 CAISDPGPTSYGYTF TGTGCCATCAGTGACCCAGGCCCAACTTCCTATGGCTACACCTTC
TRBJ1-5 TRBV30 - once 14 CAWSPGLVGQPQHF TGTGCCTGGAGTCCGGGGCTCGTAGGTCAGCCCCAGCATTTT
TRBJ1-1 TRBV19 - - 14 CASTWDGMNTEAFF TGTGCCAGTACTTGGGACGGGATGAACACTGAAGCTTTCTTT
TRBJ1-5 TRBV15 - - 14 CATSRDVGDQPQHF TGTGCCACCAGCAGAGATGTGGGAGATCAGCCCCAGCATTTT
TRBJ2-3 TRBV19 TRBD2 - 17 CATQPMGLAGGTDTQYF TGTGCCACCCAACCTATGGGACTAGCGGGGGGCACAGATACGCAGTATTTT
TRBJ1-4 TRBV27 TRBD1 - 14 CASGWDSHNEKLFF TGTGCCAGCGGGTGGGACAGCCATAATGAAAAACTGTTTTTT
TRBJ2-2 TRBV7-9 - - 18 CASRGAGTSRQNTGELFF TGTGCCAGCAGGGGGGCCGGGACATCCCGTCAGAACACCGGGGAGCTGTTTTTT
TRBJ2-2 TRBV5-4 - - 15 CATEKGGSYTGELFF TGTGCCACCGAGAAGGGGGGCTCGTACACCGGGGAGCTGTTTTTT
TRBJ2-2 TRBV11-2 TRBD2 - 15 CASSIWTSGAGELFF TGTGCCAGCAGCATCTGGACTAGCGGGGCCGGGGAGCTGTTTTTT
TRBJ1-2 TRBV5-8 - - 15 CASSLDPGGGYGYTF TGTGCCAGCAGCTTGGATCCAGGTGGGGGCTATGGCTACACCTTC
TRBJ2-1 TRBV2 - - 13 CASSVTRGNEQFF TGTGCCAGCAGTGTGACTCGGGGCAATGAGCAGTTCTTC
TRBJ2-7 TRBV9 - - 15 CASSPPEPRDYEQYF TGTGCCAGCAGCCCCCCCGAACCCAGGGATTACGAGCAGTACTTC
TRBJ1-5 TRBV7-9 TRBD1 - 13 CASQTGRNQPQHF TGTGCCAGCCAGACAGGGCGGAATCAGCCCCAGCATTTT
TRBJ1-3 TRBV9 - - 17 CASSVEGRGADRNTIYF TGTGCCAGCAGCGTAGAGGGAAGGGGCGCGGATAGAAACACCATATATTTT
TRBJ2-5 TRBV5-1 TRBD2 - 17 CASSFIPGLAESETQYF TGCGCCAGCAGCTTCATACCGGGACTAGCGGAATCAGAGACCCAGTACTTC
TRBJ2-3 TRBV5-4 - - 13 CASSRTGTDTQYF TGTGCCAGCAGTCGGACTGGCACAGATACGCAGTATTTT
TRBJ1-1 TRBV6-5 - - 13 CASSYSGAGEAFF TGTGCCAGCAGTTATTCAGGGGCGGGTGAAGCTTTCTTT
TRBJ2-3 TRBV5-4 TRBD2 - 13 CASRPSGGHTQYF TGTGCCAGCAGACCTAGCGGGGGGCATACGCAGTATTTT
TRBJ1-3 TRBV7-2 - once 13 CASSFRGADTIYF TGTGCCAGCAGCTTTAGGGGGGCTGACACCATATATTTT
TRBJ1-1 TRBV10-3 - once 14 CAIRWDTPNTEAFF TGTGCCATCAGATGGGACACGCCGAACACTGAAGCTTTCTTT
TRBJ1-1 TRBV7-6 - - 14 CASSIQEVGTEAFF TGTGCCAGCAGCATACAGGAGGTAGGCACTGAAGCTTTCTTT
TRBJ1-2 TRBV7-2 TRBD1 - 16 CASSEHPVGTDYGYTF TGTGCCAGCAGCGAACACCCGGTAGGGACAGACTATGGCTACACCTTC
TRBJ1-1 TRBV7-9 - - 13 CASSSQMNTEAFF TGTGCCAGCAGCTCCCAGATGAACACTGAAGCTTTCTTT
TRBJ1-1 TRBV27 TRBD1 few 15 CASSTRTGGDTEAFF TGTGCCAGCAGCACTCGCACAGGGGGGGATACTGAAGCTTTCTTT
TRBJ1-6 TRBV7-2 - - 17 CASSLALGGSYNSPLHF TGTGCCAGCAGCTTAGCCCTTGGAGGTAGCTATAATTCACCCCTCCACTTT
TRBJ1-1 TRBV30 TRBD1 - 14 CAWKPDRRGTEAFF TGTGCCTGGAAGCCGGACAGGCGAGGCACTGAAGCTTTCTTT
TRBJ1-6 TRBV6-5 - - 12 CASSYGGSPLHF TGTGCCAGCAGTTACGGTGGGTCACCCCTCCACTTT
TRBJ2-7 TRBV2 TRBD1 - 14 CASTYGTGGYEQYF TGTGCCAGCACATACGGGACAGGGGGCTACGAGCAGTACTTC
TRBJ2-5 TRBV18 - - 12 CASSPYQETQYF TGTGCCAGCTCACCGTACCAAGAGACCCAGTACTTC
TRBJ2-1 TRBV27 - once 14 CASSLKSSYNEQFF TGTGCCAGCAGCCTCAAGAGCTCCTACAATGAGCAGTTCTTC
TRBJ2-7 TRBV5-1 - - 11 CASSFDYEQYF TGCGCCAGCAGCTTCGACTACGAGCAGTACTTC